This T cell receptor (beta chain) emerged from a study of human T cells and chemical hapten exposure. For the study at large: After 6 days, upper back 0.01% DPC patch tests were scored. Affected patients, primarily female, had alopecia areata, totalis or universalis.

Germline V gives CDR1 PRHDT, CDR2 FYEKMQ (reference sequence). J gave up 5 bases and V 5 bases, and 8 bases lay outside the gene matches. The CDR3 runs 14 residues. Individual cDNA molecules (in the library) carried attached unique molecular identifiers. TCRdb called the RACE reads again in MiXCR, with one record for every CDR3 protein. The sample comprises 89,000 or so distinct CDR3 sequences, 8.5% of which are singletons, and 2.5% to 3% rests with the top ten. Indicated time point: pre-sensitization, week 0. The sample's treatment: therapeutic diphenylcyclopropenone sensitization with weekly scalp DPC. In this sample, this clonotype turned up a few times.

The sequence came from a man aged 35-49 years with alopecia areata. Some clones in this sample may be carry-over from other donors' samples. This chain connects TRBV13 to TRBJ2-5; 7 bases match TRBD1. Sequences were derived from whole blood, sampled in connection with sensitization to the hapten diphenylcyclopropenone (DPC). DNA of the CDR3: TGTGCCAGCAGCATGACAGGGCCCATCGAGACCCAGTACTTC. It is translated as CASSMTGPIETQYF.